One and the same sample provided the 31 T cell receptor beta chains below, sequenced in a study of T cell repertoires in cytomegalovirus infection (dated by TCRdb to between 2018 and 2021). The label giving this sample's treatment or condition can be read as: in vitro stimulation with specific CMV peptide epitopes to enrich CMV-specific T cells. No antigen is known for these receptors. The sequencer was an Illumina HiSeq 1500. TCRdb passed the public sequencing reads through fastp at Q25 and MiXCR, retaining productive beta sequences. CDR3 protein duplicates are merged, each entry listing the most common genes and DNA. This sample is represented by hundreds of thousands of distinct CDR3 sequences; roughly 30% of them were singletons. The ten largest clones capture about an eighth of the sample. Specimen: cultured CD8+ T cells from PBMCs, collected from culture after CMV antigen stimulation. The receptors shown here come from a human donor in good health (CMV status not recorded). Some clones in this sample may be carry-over from other donors' samples.

This clonotype occurred a few times. The gene calls are TRBV7-2 and TRBJ2-2; 11 bases are shared with TRBD2. Per germline, CDR1 SGHTA and CDR2 FQGNSA. This CDR3 has 16 amino acids. V gave up 3 bases and J gave up 1 base; unmatched junction bases: 1. DNA of the CDR3: TGTGCCAGCAGCTTTAGCGGGGGGGGGAACACCGGGGAGCTGTTTTTT. It translates to CASSFSGGGNTGELFF.

This chain links TRBV9 with TRBJ1-2; tentatively, D is TRBD1 (6 bases). The CDR3 length is 16 residues. V was pared by 0 bases and J by 0 bases, with 12 bases between. Germline CDR1 is SGDLS and CDR2 is YYNGEE. This CDR3 reads CASSVADRITNYGYTF. The CDR3 bases are TGTGCCAGCAGCGTAGCTGACAGGATAACTAACTATGGCTACACCTTC.

The CDR3 sequence is CASSPAPGLVPDTQYF. The CDR3 region has the DNA TGTGCCAGCAGCCCTGCGCCTGGACTAGTGCCAGATACGCAGTATTTT. This chain joins TRBV7-9 and TRBJ2-3, with 7 bases aligning to TRBD2. This CDR3 contains 16 residues. V dropped 5 bases and J dropped 4; count of bases not matched to a gene: 12. Germline V CDR1 and CDR2: SEHNR, FQNEAQ (reference sequence).

This clonotype has ten or more counts. The chain couples TRBV7-6 to TRBJ1-1, with a weak D call TRBD1 (5 bases). V was clipped by 7 bases and J by 5 bases, with 14 bases between them. CDR3 size: 13 residues. Looked up from germline, CDR1 is SGHVS and CDR2 is FNYEAQ. The CDR3 DNA reads TGTGCCAGCATCGAGACACGGGGGACTGAAGCTTTCTTT. This encodes CASIETRGTEAFF.

J is TRBJ1-2 and V is TRBV7-9; the D is unclear. V shed 1 base and J shed 2 bases, with 8 bases lying between them. The CDR3 is 14 residues long. Germline V lookup: CDR1 SEHNR, CDR2 FQNEAQ (reference sequence). CDR3 sequence: CASSLVVGNYGYTF. CDR3 DNA sequence: TGTGCCAGCAGCTTAGTAGTCGGAAACTATGGCTACACCTTC.

The rearrangement uses TRBV2 and TRBJ2-1; a possible D gene is TRBD1 (6 bases). V dropped 6 bases and J dropped 5 bases, with 14 bases sitting between them. The CDR3 length is 14 residues. CDR1 SNHLY and CDR2 FYNNEI come from the germline V gene. The CDR3 reads CASSTGTLNNEQFF. CDR3 bases: TGTGCCAGCAGCACCGGGACACTAAACAATGAGCAGTTCTTC.

The V call is TRBV19, the J call TRBJ1-2; 7 positions agree with TRBD1. J gave up 9 bases and V 4 bases, and 29 bases lay outside the gene matches. The germline gives CDR1 LNHDA, CDR2 SQIVND (reference sequence). The CDR3 spans 20 residues. DNA of the CDR3: TGTGCCAGTAGTAGTCACTACCTACAGGGGAATCAAGTGAGGCGACTAAGCTACACCTTC. Protein product: CASSSHYLQGNQVRRLSYTF.

This clonotype was recorded many times. The chain links TRBV19 to TRBJ2-1, with a tentative D call TRBD1 (6 bases). V was cut by 8 bases and J by 5 bases, with 10 bases left in between. Germline CDR1 reads LNHDA; CDR2 reads SQIVND (reference sequence). The CDR3 has 12 residues. The CDR3 spells CASWTADNEQFF. CDR3 DNA sequence: TGTGCCAGTTGGACAGCAGACAATGAGCAGTTCTTC.

This clonotype was detected many times. The chain joins TRBV7-2 to TRBJ2-1, with TRBD2 matching over 12 bases. The V segment lost 6 bases and the J segment 6 bases; nucleotides outside the gene matches: 6. The CDR3 spans 15 residues. The germline V gene encodes CDR1 SGHTA and CDR2 FQGNSA. In nucleotides, the CDR3 is TGTGCCAGCAGTAGGACTAGCGGGGTTTTCAATGAGCAGTTCTTC. As protein: CASSRTSGVFNEQFF.

The chain couples TRBV7-3 to TRBJ1-6; D may be TRBD1 (5 bases). Trimming removed 4 bases at V and 9 bases at J, with 19 bases between. Germline V lookup: CDR1 SGHTA, CDR2 FQGTGA. The length of the CDR3 is 16 residues. The chain's CDR3 is CASSSHTRGGISPLHF. CDR3 DNA: TGTGCCAGCAGCTCCCATACCCGGGGGGGTATTTCACCCCTCCACTTT.

This clonotype was observed a few times. The chain recombines TRBV4-1 with TRBJ1-5; no clear D gene. CDR1 MGHRA and CDR2 YSYEKL come from the germline V gene. Trimming shortened V by 4 bases and J by 10 bases, and 11 bases separated the two germline ends. The CDR3 spans 12 residues. CDR3 loop: CASSPGGGPQHF. CDR3 nucleotide sequence: TGCGCCAGCAGCCCAGGCGGCGGCCCCCAGCATTTT.

The chain has TRBV10-2 and TRBJ1-1; 9 nucleotides match TRBD1. Germline assignment: CDR1 WSHSY and CDR2 SAAADI. The length of the CDR3 is 13 residues. J lost 7 bases, V lost 6 bases, and 6 bases had no gene match. The DNA for the CDR3 is TGCGCCAGCAGGAGGACAGGGGAAGGTGAAGCTTTCTTT. Protein sequence: CASRRTGEGEAFF.

This clonotype has ten or more counts. This chain uses TRBV7-2 with TRBJ2-7; D is perhaps TRBD1 or TRBD2 (5 bases each). The CDR3 has 18 residues. Deletions cut 0 bases from V and 3 bases from J, with 21 bases between. Germline loops: CDR1 SGHTA, CDR2 FQGNSA. The CDR3 nucleotides read TGTGCCAGCAGCTTAGCGATTTCCGGGACCGCAATCGTCTACGAGCAGTACTTC. Translating it yields CASSLAISGTAIVYEQYF.

This clonotype showed up just a few times. The chain is built from TRBV7-2 and TRBJ2-5; TRBD2 agrees at 10 bases. The CDR3 has 17 amino acids. Germline CDR1 reads SGHTA; CDR2 reads FQGNSA. The trim removed 1 base at V and 4 bases at J, leaving 9 bases unmatched. Written as DNA, the CDR3 is TGTGCCAGCAGCTTAGGGACCGTAGCGGGGGGTGGAGAGACCCAGTACTTC. It codes for CASSLGTVAGGGETQYF.

The chain uses TRBV6-1 and TRBJ2-2; D remains ambiguous. V lost 1 base to trimming and J lost 2 bases, with 17 bases between them. The CDR3 consists of 18 residues. Germline CDR1 MNHNS, CDR2 SASEGT. CDR3: CASSEVFRPPLNTGELFF. CDR3 DNA: TGTGCCAGCAGTGAAGTTTTCCGACCCCCGCTTAACACCGGGGAGCTGTTTTTT.

This clonotype was seen a few times. The genes are TRBV12-3 or TRBV12-4 and TRBJ2-1; unclear D gene. The V gene lost 1 base and the J gene lost 6 bases, with 10 bases spanning the gap. This CDR3 is built from 14 residues. CDR3: CASSLGAAINEQFF. In DNA form, the CDR3 reads TGTGCCAGCAGTTTAGGGGCAGCAATCAATGAGCAGTTCTTC.

The chain links TRBV12-3 or TRBV12-4 to TRBJ2-1; D is unresolved. Trimming cost V 7 bases and J 8 bases, with 9 bases left between them. The CDR3 extends over 11 amino acids. CDR3 in amino acids: CASNGFHEQFF. CDR3 nucleotide sequence: TGTGCCAGCAATGGCTTCCATGAGCAGTTCTTC.

This clonotype was seen once. The V and J genes are TRBV6-2 or TRBV6-3 and TRBJ2-7; D might be TRBD1 (8 bases). This CDR3 region has 16 residues. Per the germline V gene, CDR1 is MNHEY and CDR2 is SVGEGT. Trimming pared 6 bases from V and 2 bases from J, leaving 20 bases between. The CDR3, as DNA: TGTGCCAGCAGGGGGAGGGACAGGCCACGGGCCTACGAGCAGTACGTC. This codes for CASRGRDRPRAYEQYV.

The gene calls are TRBV11-2 and TRBJ2-1, with 7 bases lining up with TRBD1. Germline CDR1 reads SGHAT; CDR2 reads FQNNGV. V shed 2 bases and J 6 bases; nucleotides not matched to a gene: 7. The length of the CDR3 is 15 residues. In nucleotides, the CDR3 is TGTGCCAGCAGCTTATTCCGGGACAGAGGCAATGAGCAGTTCTTC. This sequence encodes CASSLFRDRGNEQFF.

This clonotype was detected many times. The CDR3 DNA is TGTGCCAGCAGCTCAGTGGCGGACCTACAAACTCAGACCCAGTACTTC. This codes for CASSSVADLQTQTQYF. This sequence joins TRBV7-6 and TRBJ2-5; D is undetermined. V gave up 4 bases and J gave up 6 bases, with 21 bases separating them. The CDR3 has 16 residues. Per the germline V gene, CDR1 is SGHVS and CDR2 is FNYEAQ.

The chain links TRBV7-9 to TRBJ1-4; D unclear. Germline V lookup: CDR1 SEHNR, CDR2 FQNEAQ (reference sequence). This CDR3 comprises 14 residues. Between the trimmed V and J ends, which lost 6 bases and 8 bases, there was a span of 16 bases. The CDR3: CASSPEVVREKLFF. In nucleotides, the CDR3 is TGTGCCAGCAGTCCAGAGGTGGTGCGCGAAAAACTGTTTTTT.

In the case of this clonotype: A clone one base away is much larger, so this may be a read error. The CDR3 sequence is CASSRRQMGARMNTEAFF. The CDR3 DNA is TGTGCCAGCAGCCGGCGACAAATGGGGGCGCGGATGAACACTGAAGCTTTCTTT. V gene TRBV11-2 combines with J gene TRBJ1-1; maybe TRBD1 (6 bases). This CDR3 has 18 residues. V lost 5 bases and J 0 bases, leaving 22 bases between the germline ends. The germline V gene encodes CDR1 SGHAT and CDR2 FQNNGV.

Points on this clonotype: Since a much larger clone is just one base distant, this may be a read error. No conserved phenylalanine or tryptophan ends this CDR3, so it is likely a read error. This sequence joins TRBV7-8 and TRBJ2-3; a possible D gene is TRBD2 (5 bases). The CDR3 is made up of 13 amino acids. Germline V gene data show CDR1 as SGHVS and CDR2 as FQNEAQ. The ends were cut back, 6 bases at V and 1 base at J, with 8 bases in the middle. This chain's CDR3 is CASSPAGTDTQYS. The CDR3 DNA follows: TGTGCCAGCAGTCCAGCGGGCACAGATACGCAGTATTCT.

This clonotype was counted only a few times. V is TRBV29-1 and J is TRBJ2-1, with TRBD2 matching 13 bases. V trimming: 6 bases; J trimming: 9 bases; junction bases outside the gene matches: 8. From germline, CDR1 is SQVTM and CDR2 ANQGSEA. The CDR3 runs 14 residues. CDR3 bases: TGCAGCGTCTGGACTAGCGGGGGATCCATTGAGCAGTTCTTC. Translated, it gives CSVWTSGGSIEQFF.

This clonotype was seen more than once but under ten times. The CDR3 loop reads CASRRDRGYEQYF. In nucleotides, the CDR3 is TGTGCCAGTCGCCGGGACAGGGGTTACGAGCAGTACTTC. The V gene is TRBV6-1, the J gene TRBJ2-7, with 10 bases aligning to TRBD1. Germline CDR1 MNHNS, CDR2 SASEGT. The J segment lost 4 bases and the V segment lost 9 bases, leaving 6 bases of the junction unmatched. The CDR3 contains 13 residues.

The chain recombines TRBV24-1 with TRBJ2-1, with TRBD1 matching 7 bases. CDR3 size: 15 residues. CDR1 KGHDR and CDR2 SFDVKD come from the germline V gene. The V and J ends lost 6 bases and 8 bases, in that order; junction bases with no gene match: 12. Here the CDR3 DNA reads TGTGCCACCAGTATCGACAGGGCTGGGGGATATGAGCAGTTCTTC. It is translated as CATSIDRAGGYEQFF.

This sequence joins TRBV6-1 and TRBJ1-2; maybe TRBD1 (6 bases). V lost 1 base and J 4 bases, leaving 16 bases between the germline ends. Per the germline V gene, CDR1 is MNHNS and CDR2 is SASEGT. This CDR3 is 16 amino acids long. CDR3 DNA sequence: TGTGCCAGCAGTGAAGACCCTGGTGGGGGCCCCTATGGCTACACCTTC. Its protein is CASSEDPGGGPYGYTF.

This clonotype appeared a few times. V usage is TRBV27 and J usage is TRBJ2-7, with 9 nucleotides matching TRBD1. Germline CDR1 MNHEY, CDR2 SMNVEV (reference sequence). This CDR3 is 15 amino acids long. With V trimmed by 3 bases and J by 3 bases, 6 bases remained unmatched. DNA for the CDR3: TGTGCCAGCAGTTTTGGGACAGGGTTAAGCTACGAGCAGTACTTC. Translation gives CASSFGTGLSYEQYF.

The CDR3 DNA is TGTGCCAGCAGTTTTTCCCATCAGGGACAGGCCCCTATCAATTGGGAAAAACTGTTTTTT. Its translation is CASSFSHQGQAPINWEKLFF. This chain connects TRBV12-3 or TRBV12-4 to TRBJ1-4, with 8 bases identical to TRBD1. V gave up 3 bases and J gave up 8 bases; unmatched junction bases: 23. This CDR3 is built from 20 residues.

The rearrangement joins TRBV6-6 to TRBJ1-4; D gene ambiguous. V lost 0 bases, J lost 6 bases, and 5 bases lay in between. From germline, CDR1 is MNHNY and CDR2 SVGAGI (reference sequence). This CDR3 region has 13 residues. The DNA of the CDR3 is TGTGCCAGCAGTTACTCGTCAGATGAAAAACTGTTTTTT. This sequence encodes CASSYSSDEKLFF.

V is TRBV7-3 and J is TRBJ2-3; the D is unclear. CDR3 length: 15 amino acids. Trimming left V 5 bases short and J 1 base short, with 13 bases between. Germline-derived CDR1 and CDR2 are SGHTA and FQGTGA. The CDR3 DNA follows: TGTGCCAGCAGCCCAACCCTCTCACGCACAGATACGCAGTATTTT. It is translated as CASSPTLSRTDTQYF.